The subject of this entry is one TCR beta chain. Its specificity is not known. The data stem from a study of T cell responses to AZD1222 COVID-19 vaccine. Here immunoSEQ multiplex PCR was the method, and the copy in TCRdb shows in-frame clones only, minus some. The sample holds some 120,000 clones, roughly 91% seen once. This CDR3 contains 13 residues. Germline lookup yields CDR1 SGHRS and CDR2 YFSETQ. Trimming removed 7 bases at V and 1 base at J, with 10 bases between. Study-wide results and limits: Among those given AZD1222, only five or six were seropositive at baseline.

This clonotype originated in an adult in good health. Sequences were derived from peripheral blood, sampled on day 0 of MenACWY control vaccination. The V call is TRBV5-1, the J call TRBJ2-3; D is ambiguous. The CDR3, as DNA: TGCGCCAGCGGGCCCGGAGGCACAGATACGCAGTATTTT. Protein product: CASGPGGTDTQYF.